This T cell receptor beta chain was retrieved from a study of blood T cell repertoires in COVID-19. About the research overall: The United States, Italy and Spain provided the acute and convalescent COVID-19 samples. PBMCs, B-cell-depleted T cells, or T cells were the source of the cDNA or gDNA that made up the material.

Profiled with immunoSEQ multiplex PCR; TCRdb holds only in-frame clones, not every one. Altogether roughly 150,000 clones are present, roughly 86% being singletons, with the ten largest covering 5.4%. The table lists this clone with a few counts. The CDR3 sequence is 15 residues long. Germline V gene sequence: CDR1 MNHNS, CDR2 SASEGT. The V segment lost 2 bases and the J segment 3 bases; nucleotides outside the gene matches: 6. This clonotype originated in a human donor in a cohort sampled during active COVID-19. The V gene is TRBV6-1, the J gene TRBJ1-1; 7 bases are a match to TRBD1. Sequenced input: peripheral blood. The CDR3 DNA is TGTGCCAGCAGTGAATCGATTACAGGGGACACTGAAGCTTTCTTT. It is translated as CASSESITGDTEAFF.